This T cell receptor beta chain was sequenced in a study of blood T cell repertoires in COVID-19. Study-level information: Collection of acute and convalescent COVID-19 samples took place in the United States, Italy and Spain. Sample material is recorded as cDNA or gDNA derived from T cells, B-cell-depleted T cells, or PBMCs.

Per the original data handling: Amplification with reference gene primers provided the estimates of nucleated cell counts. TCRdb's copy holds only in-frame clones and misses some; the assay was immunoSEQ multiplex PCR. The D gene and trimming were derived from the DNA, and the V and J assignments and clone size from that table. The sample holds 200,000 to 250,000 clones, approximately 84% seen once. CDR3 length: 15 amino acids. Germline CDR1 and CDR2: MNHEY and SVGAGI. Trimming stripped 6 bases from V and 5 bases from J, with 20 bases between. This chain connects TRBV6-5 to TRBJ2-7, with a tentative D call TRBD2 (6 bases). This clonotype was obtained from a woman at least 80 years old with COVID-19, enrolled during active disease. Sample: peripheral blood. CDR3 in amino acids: CASSSPGVSVHEQYF. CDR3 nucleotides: TGTGCCAGCAGCTCCCCGGGGGTTTCTGTCCACGAGCAGTACTTC.